This T cell receptor beta chain derives from a study of post-analysis software for immune sequencing data (dated by TCRdb to about 2015). General notes on the study: Relapsing-remitting, secondary progressive and progressive-relapsing multiple sclerosis were recorded as disease courses, and subtype annotation was lacking for some patients. A subset of samples was prepared in parallel using single-end sample barcoding, then pooled and co-amplified after Illumina adapter ligation. The patient repertoires were set against around eleven previously published healthy control repertoires from donors whose ages ranged from about 6 to 25 years.

Note on this clonotype: There is no known antigen for this receptor. Within one base of it there is no much larger clone, and no base qualities were kept.

Receptors were amplified or captured by PCR. Data came from an Illumina HiSeq 2500. To reduce PCR and sequencing biases, unique molecular identifiers were incorporated into the TCR beta cDNA libraries. Per 1 to 10 million input T cells, approximately 500,000 cDNA molecules were obtained, such that each molecule approximated one T cell. Patient libraries were prepared and sequenced with the same protocol used for the earlier healthy control dataset. Samples belonging to the same batch were prepared together, multiplexed and sequenced on a shared HiSeq lane. On the authors' methods: Raw barcoded reads were processed with MIGEC, and single-read molecular identifier groups were discarded before consensus assembly and CDR3 extraction. Clonotype tables were post-analysed with VDJtools, normalizing diversity by down-sampling all datasets to the smallest sample size. Repertoire overlap clustering matched CDR3 amino acid but not nucleotide sequences to correct batch-related cross-sample contamination. TCRdb's own reprocessing of the public reads used fastp at Q25 and MiXCR and kept productive beta chains. Rows matching on CDR3 protein sequence are summarized as one entry with the most common DNA and genes. These V and J calls originate from TCRdb's pipeline instead of the authors' own analysis. The sample table records 750,000 to 950,000 distinct CDR3 sequences; approximately 53% of these occur just once. The biggest ten clones account for under 6% of the sample.

To demonstrate the VDJtools post-analysis software, TCR beta repertoires were profiled from the peripheral blood of about 14 young patients with multiple sclerosis. The multiple sclerosis patients were children and adolescents between roughly 6 and 17 years of age. Findings and caveats that apply to the study as a whole: Normalized Chao1 diversity was significantly lower in multiple sclerosis patients than controls, suggesting substantial peripheral T-cell clonal expansion. Direct clustering with F measure showed strong co-clustering of samples prepared in the same batch, prompting a batch-effect correction. The multiple sclerosis patient group was slightly younger than the control group.

This receptor was obtained from a girl aged 5 to 17 with multiple sclerosis. The sample was blood.

The DNA reads TGTGCCAGCAGCTTAACAGGGGGCACGGGGATGAACACTGAAGCTTTCTTT. Translated, this gives CASSLTGGTGMNTEAFF. Recombination joined TRBV7-3 with TRBJ1-1; 7 bases in between match TRBD1. Taken from the germline V gene, the CDR1 and CDR2 loops are SGHTA and FQGTGA. V loses 0 bases at its end and J loses 0 bases; junction bases beyond the gene matches: 7. Counted from cysteine to phenylalanine, this CDR3 has 17 amino acids. Kept here is only the CDR3 DNA, which spans 51 bases and is read in frame from base 1.